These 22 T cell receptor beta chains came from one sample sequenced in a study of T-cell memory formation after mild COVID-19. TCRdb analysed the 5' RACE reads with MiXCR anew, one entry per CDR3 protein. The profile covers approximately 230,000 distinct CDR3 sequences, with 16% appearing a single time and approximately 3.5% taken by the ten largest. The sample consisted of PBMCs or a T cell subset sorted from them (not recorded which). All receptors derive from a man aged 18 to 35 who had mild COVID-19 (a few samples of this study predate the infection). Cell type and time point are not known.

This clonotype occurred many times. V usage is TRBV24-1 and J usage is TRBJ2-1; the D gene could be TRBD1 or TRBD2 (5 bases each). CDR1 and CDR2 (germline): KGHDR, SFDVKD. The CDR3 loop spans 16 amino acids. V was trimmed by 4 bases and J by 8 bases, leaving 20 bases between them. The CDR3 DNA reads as TGTGCCACCAGTGACTCACGACGGGGCGATGGGGATGAGCAGTTCTTC. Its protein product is CATSDSRRGDGDEQFF.

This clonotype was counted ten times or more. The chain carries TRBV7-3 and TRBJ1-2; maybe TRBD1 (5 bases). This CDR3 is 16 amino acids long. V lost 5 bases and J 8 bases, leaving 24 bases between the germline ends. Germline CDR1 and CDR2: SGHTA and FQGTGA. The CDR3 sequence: CASSANHSPGQGGYTF. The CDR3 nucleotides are TGTGCCAGCAGCGCTAACCATTCCCCTGGACAAGGCGGCTACACCTTC.

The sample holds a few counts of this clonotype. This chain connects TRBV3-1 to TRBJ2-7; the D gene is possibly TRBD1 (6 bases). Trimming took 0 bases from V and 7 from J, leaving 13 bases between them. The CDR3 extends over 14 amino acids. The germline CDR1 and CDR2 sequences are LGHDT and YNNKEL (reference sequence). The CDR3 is CASSQEGHRKEQYF. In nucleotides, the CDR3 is TGTGCCAGCAGCCAAGAGGGACACCGTAAGGAGCAGTACTTC.

The CDR3 loop reads CASSQGFGGANVLTF. The CDR3 DNA sequence: TGTGCCAGCAGCCAGGGGTTTGGTGGGGCCAACGTCCTGACTTTC. The rearrangement joins TRBV3-1 to TRBJ2-6; no clear D gene. V dropped 3 bases and J dropped 3 bases, with 9 bases sitting between them. The CDR3 loop spans 15 amino acids. Per germline, CDR1 LGHDT and CDR2 YNNKEL (reference sequence).

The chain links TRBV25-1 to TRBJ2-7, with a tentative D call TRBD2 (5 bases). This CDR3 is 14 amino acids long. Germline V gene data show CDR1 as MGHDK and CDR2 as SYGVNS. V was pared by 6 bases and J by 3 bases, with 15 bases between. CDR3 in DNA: TGTGCCAGCAGCTCCGGGATGCCCTACTACGAGCAGTACTTC. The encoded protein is CASSSGMPYYEQYF.

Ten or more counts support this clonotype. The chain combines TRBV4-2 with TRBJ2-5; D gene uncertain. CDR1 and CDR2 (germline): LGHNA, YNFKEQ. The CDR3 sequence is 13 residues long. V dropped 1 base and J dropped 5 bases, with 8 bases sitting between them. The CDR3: CASSQVVQETQYF. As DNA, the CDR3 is TGTGCCAGCAGCCAAGTGGTGCAGGAGACCCAGTACTTC.

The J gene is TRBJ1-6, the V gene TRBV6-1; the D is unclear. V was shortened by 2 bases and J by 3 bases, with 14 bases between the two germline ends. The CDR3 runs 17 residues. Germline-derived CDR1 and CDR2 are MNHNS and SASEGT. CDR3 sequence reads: CASSESISANYNSPLHF. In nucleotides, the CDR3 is TGTGCCAGCAGTGAATCTATTTCAGCCAACTATAATTCACCCCTCCACTTT.

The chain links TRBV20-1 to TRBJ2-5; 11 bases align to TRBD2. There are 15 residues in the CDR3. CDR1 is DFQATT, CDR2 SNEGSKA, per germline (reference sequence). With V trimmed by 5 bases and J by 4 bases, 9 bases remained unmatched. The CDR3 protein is CSAGRSGGAVETQYF. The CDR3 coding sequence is TGCAGTGCTGGACGTAGCGGGGGGGCCGTAGAGACCCAGTACTTC.

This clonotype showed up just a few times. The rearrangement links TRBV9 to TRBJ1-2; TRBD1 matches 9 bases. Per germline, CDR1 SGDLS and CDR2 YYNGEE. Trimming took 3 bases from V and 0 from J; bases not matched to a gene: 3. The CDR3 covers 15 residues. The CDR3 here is CASSEDRGANYGYTF. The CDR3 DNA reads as TGTGCCAGCAGCGAAGACAGGGGGGCTAACTATGGCTACACCTTC.

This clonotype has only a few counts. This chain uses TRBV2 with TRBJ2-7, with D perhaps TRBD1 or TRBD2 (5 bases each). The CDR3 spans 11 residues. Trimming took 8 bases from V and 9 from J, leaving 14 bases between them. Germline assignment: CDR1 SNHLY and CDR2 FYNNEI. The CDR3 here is CASGEEGRQYF. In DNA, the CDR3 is TGTGCCAGCGGGGAAGAGGGGAGGCAGTACTTC.

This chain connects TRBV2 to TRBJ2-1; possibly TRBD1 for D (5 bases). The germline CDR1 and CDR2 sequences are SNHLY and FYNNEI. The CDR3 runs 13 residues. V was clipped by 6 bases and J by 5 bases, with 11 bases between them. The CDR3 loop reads CASRETVNNEQFF. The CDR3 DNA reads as TGTGCCAGCAGAGAGACAGTTAACAATGAGCAGTTCTTC.

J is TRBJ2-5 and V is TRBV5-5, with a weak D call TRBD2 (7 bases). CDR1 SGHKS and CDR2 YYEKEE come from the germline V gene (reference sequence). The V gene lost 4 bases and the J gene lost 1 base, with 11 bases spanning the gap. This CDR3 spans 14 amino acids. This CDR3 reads CASSNGGLQETQYF. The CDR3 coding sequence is TGTGCCAGCAGCAACGGGGGGCTCCAAGAGACCCAGTACTTC.

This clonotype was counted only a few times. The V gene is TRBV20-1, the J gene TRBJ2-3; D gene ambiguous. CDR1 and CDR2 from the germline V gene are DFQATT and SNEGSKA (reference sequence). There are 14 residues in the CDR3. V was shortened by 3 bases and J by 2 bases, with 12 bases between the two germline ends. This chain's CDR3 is CSARHSSLTDTQYF. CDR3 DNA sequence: TGCAGTGCTAGGCATAGCAGCCTCACAGATACGCAGTATTTT.

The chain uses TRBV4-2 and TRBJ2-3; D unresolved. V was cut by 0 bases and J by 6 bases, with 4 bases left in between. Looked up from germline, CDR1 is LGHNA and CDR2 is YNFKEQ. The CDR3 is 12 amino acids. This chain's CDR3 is CASSQEYDTQYF. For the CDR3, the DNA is TGTGCCAGCAGCCAAGAGTATGATACGCAGTATTTT.

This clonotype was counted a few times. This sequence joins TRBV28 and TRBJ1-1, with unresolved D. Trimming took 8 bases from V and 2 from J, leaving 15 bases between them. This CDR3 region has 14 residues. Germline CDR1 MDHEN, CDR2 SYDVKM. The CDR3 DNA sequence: TGTGCCAGCGGAGGAGGCTCCACAAACACTGAAGCTTTCTTT. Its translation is CASGGGSTNTEAFF.

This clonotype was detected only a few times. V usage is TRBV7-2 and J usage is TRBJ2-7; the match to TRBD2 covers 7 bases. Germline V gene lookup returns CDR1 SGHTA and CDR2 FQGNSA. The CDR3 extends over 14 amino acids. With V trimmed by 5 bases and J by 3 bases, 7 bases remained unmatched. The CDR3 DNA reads TGTGCCAGCAGCGTCTGGTCGGGGGGCTACGAGCAGTACTTC. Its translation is CASSVWSGGYEQYF.

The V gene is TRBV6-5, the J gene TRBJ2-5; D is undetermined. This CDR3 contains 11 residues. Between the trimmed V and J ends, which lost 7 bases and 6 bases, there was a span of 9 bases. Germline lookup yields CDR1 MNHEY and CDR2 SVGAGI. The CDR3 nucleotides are TGTGCCAGCACCTTTTTCCAGACCCAGTACTTC. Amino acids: CASTFFQTQYF.

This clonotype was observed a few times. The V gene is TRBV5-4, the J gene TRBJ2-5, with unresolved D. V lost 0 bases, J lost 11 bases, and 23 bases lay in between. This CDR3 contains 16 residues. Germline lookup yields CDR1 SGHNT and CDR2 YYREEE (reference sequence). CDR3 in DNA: TGTGCCAGCAGCTTGGCCCCCAAAGACTTCGGACCGTTGCAGTACTTC. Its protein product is CASSLAPKDFGPLQYF.

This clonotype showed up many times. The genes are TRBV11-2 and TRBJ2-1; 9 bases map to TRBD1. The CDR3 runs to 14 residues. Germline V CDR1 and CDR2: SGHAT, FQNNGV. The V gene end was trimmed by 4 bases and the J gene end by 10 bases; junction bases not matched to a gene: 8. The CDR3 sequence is CASSYSYRGREQFF. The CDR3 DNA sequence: TGTGCCAGCAGCTACTCGTACAGGGGGCGAGAGCAGTTCTTC.

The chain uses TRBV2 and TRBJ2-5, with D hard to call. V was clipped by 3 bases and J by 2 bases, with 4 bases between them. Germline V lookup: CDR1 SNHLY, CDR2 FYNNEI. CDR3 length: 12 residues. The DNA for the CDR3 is TGTGCCAGCAGTGAGCTACAAGAGACCCAGTACTTC. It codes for CASSELQETQYF.

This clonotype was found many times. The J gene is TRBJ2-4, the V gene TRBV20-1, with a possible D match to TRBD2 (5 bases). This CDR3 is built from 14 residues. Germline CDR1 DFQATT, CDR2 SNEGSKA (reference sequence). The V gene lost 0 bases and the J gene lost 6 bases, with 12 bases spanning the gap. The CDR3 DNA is TGCAGTGCTAGAGATTCTACGGGAATAAACATTCAGTACTTC. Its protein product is CSARDSTGINIQYF.

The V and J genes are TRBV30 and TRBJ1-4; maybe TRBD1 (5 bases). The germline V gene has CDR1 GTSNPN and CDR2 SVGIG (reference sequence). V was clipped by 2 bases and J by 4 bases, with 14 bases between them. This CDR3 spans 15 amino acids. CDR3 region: CAWSRRQSGNEKLFF. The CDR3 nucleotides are TGTGCCTGGAGTCGCCGACAGTCCGGTAATGAAAAACTGTTTTTT.